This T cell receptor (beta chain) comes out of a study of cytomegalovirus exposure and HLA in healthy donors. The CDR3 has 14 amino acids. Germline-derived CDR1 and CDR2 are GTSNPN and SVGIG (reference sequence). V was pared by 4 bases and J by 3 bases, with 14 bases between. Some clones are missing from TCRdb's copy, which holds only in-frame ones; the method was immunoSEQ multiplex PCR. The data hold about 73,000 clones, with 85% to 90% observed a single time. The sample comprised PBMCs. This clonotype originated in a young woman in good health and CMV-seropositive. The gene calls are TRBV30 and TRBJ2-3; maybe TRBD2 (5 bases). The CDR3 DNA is TGTGCCTGGAACTCCGGACTTGGGACAGATACGCAGTATTTT. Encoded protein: CAWNSGLGTDTQYF. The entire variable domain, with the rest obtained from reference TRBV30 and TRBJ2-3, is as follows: SQTIHQWPATLVQPVGSPLSLECTVEGTSNPNLYWYRQAAGRGLQLLFYSVGIGQISSEVPQNLSASRPQDRQFILSSKKLLLSDSGFYLCAWNSGLGTDTQYFGPGTRLTVL.